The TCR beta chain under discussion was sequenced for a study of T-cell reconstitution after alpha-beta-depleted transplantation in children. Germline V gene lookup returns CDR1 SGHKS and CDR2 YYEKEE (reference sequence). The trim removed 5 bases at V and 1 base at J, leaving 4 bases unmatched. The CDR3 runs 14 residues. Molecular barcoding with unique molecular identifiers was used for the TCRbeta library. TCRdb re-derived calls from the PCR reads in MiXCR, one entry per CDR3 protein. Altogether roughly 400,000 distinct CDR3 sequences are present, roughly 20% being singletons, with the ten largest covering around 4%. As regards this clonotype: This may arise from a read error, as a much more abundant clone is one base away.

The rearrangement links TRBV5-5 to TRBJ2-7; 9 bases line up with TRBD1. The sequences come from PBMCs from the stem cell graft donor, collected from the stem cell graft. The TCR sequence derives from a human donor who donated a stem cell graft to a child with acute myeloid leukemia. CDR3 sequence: CASRSGTGSYEQYF. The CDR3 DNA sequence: TGTGCCAGCAGATCCGGGACAGGGTCCTACGAGCAGTACTTC.